A selection of T cell receptor beta chains follows, all from one sample in a study of CD8 T cells in Susac syndrome. TCRdb re-analysed the immunoSEQ multiplex PCR reads in MiXCR, keeping a single row per CDR3 protein. The sample includes 110,000 or so distinct CDR3 sequences, roughly 91% of them seen just once. The specimen was CD4+ T cells from PBMCs. Receptor source: a human donor in good health. CDR3s include the opening cysteine and the closing phenylalanine or tryptophan.

V gene: TRBV5-4; CDR3 protein: CASSVPRATEAFF
V gene: TRBV4-3; CDR3 protein: CASSQMTGDGYTF
V gene: TRBV7-2; CDR3 protein: CASSLVAKGANYGYTF
V gene: TRBV12-3/TRBV12-4; CDR3 protein: CASSLRQRTQYF
V gene: TRBV30; CDR3 protein: CAWDGNSPLHF
V gene: TRBV7-2; CDR3 protein: CASSRRSQETQYF
V gene: TRBV12-3/TRBV12-4; CDR3 protein: CASSLTGAAEAFF
V gene: TRBV12-3/TRBV12-4; CDR3 protein: CASSLYGPGGTEAFF
V gene: TRBV3-1; CDR3 protein: CASSQERIRSYEQYF
V gene: TRBV6-2/TRBV6-3; CDR3 protein: CASSYGGGNEGELFF
V gene: TRBV10-3; CDR3 protein: CAISESANQPQHF
V gene: TRBV28; CDR3 protein: CASSSREGYGYTF
V gene: TRBV20-1; CDR3 protein: CSARGRDSYEQYF
V gene: TRBV3-1; CDR3 protein: CASSQTAASTYEQYF
V gene: TRBV20-1; CDR3 protein: CSARERDSKTSGRLAKNIQYF
V gene: TRBV6-6; CDR3 protein: CATTTSGRGEQYF
V gene: TRBV29-1; CDR3 protein: CSVVRSGGGPETQYF
V gene: TRBV29-1; CDR3 protein: CSVENIGQTNIQYF
V gene: TRBV12-3/TRBV12-4; CDR3 protein: CASSLGGENTIYF
V gene: TRBV23-1; CDR3 protein: CASSQLEAFDNEKLFF
V gene: TRBV6-5; CDR3 protein: CASSYSGLAGVYNEQFF
V gene: TRBV4-3; CDR3 protein: CASSQEWGVEPQHF
V gene: TRBV20-1; CDR3 protein: CSASYRGDTEAFF
V gene: TRBV20-1; CDR3 protein: CSARPRGSYEQYF
V gene: TRBV3-1; CDR3 protein: CASSQDGRGLAGSRRNNEQFF
V gene: TRBV27; CDR3 protein: CASIGLANQETQYF
V gene: TRBV2; CDR3 protein: CASRPDRYEQYF
V gene: TRBV29-1; CDR3 protein: CSVAGQGLEANYGYTF
V gene: TRBV4-2; CDR3 protein: CASSQDPGNSPLHF
V gene: TRBV3-1; CDR3 protein: CASSPATQGARSTIYF
V gene: TRBV25-1; CDR3 protein: CASSDRLAGGPKAGELFF
V gene: TRBV3-1; CDR3 protein: CASSHPRDLETQYF
V gene: TRBV14; CDR3 protein: CASSPLGVHEAFF
V gene: TRBV7-8; CDR3 protein: CATISGGSYNEQFF
V gene: TRBV11-1; CDR3 protein: CASSLGRSVTEAFF
V gene: TRBV12-3/TRBV12-4; CDR3 protein: CASTPSLEGRGGYTF
V gene: TRBV2; CDR3 protein: CASAALGGPQETQYF
V gene: TRBV7-2; CDR3 protein: CASSSTGTGGYTF
V gene: TRBV21-1; CDR3 protein: CASSKEKDRFINEQFF
V gene: TRBV20-1; CDR3 protein: CSARNSTSGRYSEQFF
V gene: TRBV7-3; CDR3 protein: CASAGQGKSPLHF
V gene: TRBV18; CDR3 protein: CASSPPIRLATDTQYF
V gene: TRBV4-3; CDR3 protein: CASSPVVTGETQYF
V gene: TRBV29-1; CDR3 protein: CSVDNRGQPYF
V gene: TRBV29-1; CDR3 protein: CSVASGVLDTQYF
V gene: TRBV6-2/TRBV6-3; CDR3 protein: CASSKDSSYNEQFF
V gene: TRBV7-3; CDR3 protein: CASALGSSSYEQYF
V gene: TRBV28; CDR3 protein: CASRTTGRTYEQYF
V gene: TRBV29-1; CDR3 protein: CSVEGGTNEKLFF
V gene: TRBV6-4; CDR3 protein: CASSELDPFASYTF